This T cell receptor (beta chain) originates from a study of cytomegalovirus exposure and HLA in healthy donors. As regards this clone: The target antigen is unknown.

The PCR had 60 Vbeta and 13 Jbeta primers. Repertoires were generated with immunoSEQ multiplex PCR, while TCRdb's copy carries only in-frame clones and drops some. The table has 170,000 or so clones, over 70% seen once. The study's findings and limits: A later analysis showed TCR association rates differing by HLA locus, peaking at DRB1 and lowest at HLA-C. CMV serostatus alone was available as immune exposure information. A few V segments could not be told apart, such as TRBV6-2 and TRBV6-3, and were left out. Association of a missense DCLRE1C variant with TCR beta V- and J-gene trimming was reported in a later analysis.

Germline V CDR1 and CDR2: MDHEN, SYDVKM. The junction had 2 bases not matched to a gene; V was cut back by 2 bases and J by 4 bases. The CDR3 runs 14 residues. This sequence was found in a woman aged 45 to 65 in good health and CMV-seronegative. The chain has TRBV28 and TRBJ1-2, with 9 bases matching TRBD1. The sequenced sample was PBMCs. The CDR3 protein is CASSLGQGLYGYTF. In DNA, the CDR3 is TGTGCCAGCAGTTTAGGACAGGGGCTCTATGGCTACACCTTC.